These T cell receptor beta chains were read from a single sample in a study of identical twins. Each CDR3 protein is one row after TCRdb ran MiXCR on the 5' RACE reads. The sample consists of roughly 200,000 distinct CDR3 sequences, around 8% of them appearing once. The same sample was also studied in work on yellow fever vaccine responses in identical twins.

Sequencing was carried out using memory (CD45RO+) T cells sorted from blood. All receptors derive from a young woman in good health. Both conserved end residues are part of each CDR3. The order of the fields is clone size, D gene, J gene, V gene, CDR3 protein, CDR3 DNA. A D gene is named only where the DNA matches it firmly. Size is omitted from some rows. Given values are once, few, many or a class for expanded clones.

size: NA; D: NA; J: TRBJ2-5; V: TRBV7-2; CDR3: CASSEELETQYF; DNA: TGTGCCAGCAGCGAGGAACTGGAGACCCAGTACTTC
size: NA; D: NA; J: TRBJ2-3; V: TRBV3-1; CDR3: CASSQEGRRGTDTQYF; DNA: TGTGCCAGCAGCCAAGAAGGCAGGAGAGGCACAGATACGCAGTATTTT
size: few; D: NA; J: TRBJ2-5; V: TRBV7-2; CDR3: CASSPNRLGETQYF; DNA: TGTGCCAGCAGCCCGAACAGGTTAGGAGAGACCCAGTACTTC
size: NA; D: NA; J: TRBJ2-1; V: TRBV19; CDR3: CASSQAGRNNEQFF; DNA: TGTGCCAGTAGTCAAGCGGGTAGGAACAATGAGCAGTTCTTC
size: many; D: NA; J: TRBJ2-1; V: TRBV24-1; CDR3: CATSRGTYNEQFF; DNA: TGTGCCACCAGTAGGGGAACCTACAATGAGCAGTTCTTC
size: many; D: NA; J: TRBJ2-7; V: TRBV7-9; CDR3: CASSPRDSLYEQYF; DNA: TGTGCCAGCAGCCCGCGGGACAGCCTCTACGAGCAGTACTTC
size: NA; D: TRBD1; J: TRBJ1-2; V: TRBV12-3/TRBV12-4; CDR3: CASTLGTATGYTF; DNA: TGTGCCAGCACCCTGGGGACAGCGACCGGCTACACCTTC
size: many; D: NA; J: TRBJ2-2; V: TRBV24-1; CDR3: CAIGTVNTGELFF; DNA: TGTGCCATCGGGACGGTGAACACCGGGGAGCTGTTTTTT
size: many; D: NA; J: TRBJ1-1; V: TRBV7-8; CDR3: CASSSKGGNTEAFF; DNA: TGTGCCAGCAGCTCCAAGGGGGGGAACACTGAAGCTTTCTTT
size: many; D: NA; J: TRBJ1-1; V: TRBV28; CDR3: CASSSNTEAFF; DNA: TGTGCCAGCAGTTCGAACACTGAAGCTTTCTTT
size: NA; D: NA; J: TRBJ2-1; V: TRBV29-1; CDR3: CSVGWRLNNEQFF; DNA: TGCAGCGTTGGTTGGCGTCTGAACAATGAGCAGTTCTTC
size: NA; D: NA; J: TRBJ2-1; V: TRBV11-3; CDR3: CASSLRGGPKVNNEQFF; DNA: TGTGCCAGCAGCTTGAGGGGCGGTCCCAAGGTCAACAATGAGCAGTTCTTC
size: few; D: NA; J: TRBJ2-3; V: TRBV20-1; CDR3: CTGGPGDTQYF; DNA: TGCACCGGGGGGCCGGGAGATACGCAGTATTTT
size: NA; D: TRBD1; J: TRBJ1-6; V: TRBV6-5; CDR3: CASSYYRGPGQGLGSPLHF; DNA: TGTGCCAGCAGTTACTATCGAGGACCGGGACAGGGACTCGGTTCACCCCTCCACTTT
size: few; D: TRBD2; J: TRBJ2-2; V: TRBV24-1; CDR3: CATSRGLAGHTGELFF; DNA: TGTGCCACCAGTAGAGGACTAGCGGGACACACCGGGGAGCTGTTTTTT
size: NA; D: TRBD1; J: TRBJ1-2; V: TRBV7-8; CDR3: CASSLRDRGGYTF; DNA: TGTGCCAGCAGCTTAAGGGACAGGGGGGGCTACACCTTC
size: many; D: NA; J: TRBJ2-2; V: TRBV6-5; CDR3: CASSYASNTGELFF; DNA: TGTGCCAGCAGTTATGCGAGCAACACCGGGGAGCTGTTTTTT
size: few; D: NA; J: TRBJ2-5; V: TRBV7-2; CDR3: CASSPLAAFKTQYF; DNA: TGTGCCAGCAGCCCTTTAGCGGCCTTTAAGACCCAGTACTTC
size: few; D: NA; J: TRBJ2-7; V: TRBV20-1; CDR3: CSARDRQAAYEQYF; DNA: TGCAGTGCTAGAGACAGACAGGCCGCCTACGAGCAGTACTTC
size: few; D: TRBD1; J: TRBJ2-5; V: TRBV20-1; CDR3: CSAMAGTGGSETQYF; DNA: TGCAGTGCTATGGCCGGGACAGGGGGCTCGGAGACCCAGTACTTC
size: NA; D: NA; J: TRBJ1-3; V: TRBV20-1; CDR3: CSALHENSGNTIYF; DNA: TGCAGTGCCTTACACGAGAACTCTGGAAACACCATATATTTT
size: many; D: NA; J: TRBJ1-1; V: TRBV29-1; CDR3: CSVDGITFSEAFF; DNA: TGCAGCGTTGATGGAATTACTTTTTCTGAAGCTTTCTTT
size: NA; D: NA; J: TRBJ2-5; V: TRBV4-3; CDR3: CASSQGGGNQETQYF; DNA: TGCGCCAGCAGCCAAGGAGGCGGAAACCAAGAGACCCAGTACTTC
size: many; D: NA; J: TRBJ2-5; V: TRBV7-2; CDR3: CASSLDTFQETQYF; DNA: TGTGCCAGCAGCTTGGACACCTTCCAAGAGACCCAGTACTTC